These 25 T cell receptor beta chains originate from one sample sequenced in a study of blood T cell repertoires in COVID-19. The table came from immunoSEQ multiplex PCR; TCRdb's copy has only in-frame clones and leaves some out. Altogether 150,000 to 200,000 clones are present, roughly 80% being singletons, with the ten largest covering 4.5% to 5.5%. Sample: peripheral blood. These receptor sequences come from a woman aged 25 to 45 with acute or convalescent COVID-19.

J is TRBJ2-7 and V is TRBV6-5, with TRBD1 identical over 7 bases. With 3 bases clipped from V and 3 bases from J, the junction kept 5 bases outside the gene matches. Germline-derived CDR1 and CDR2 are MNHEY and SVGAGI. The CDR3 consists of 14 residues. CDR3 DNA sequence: TGTGCCAGCAGTTATAGACAGGGTGTCTACGAGCAGTACTTC. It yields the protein CASSYRQGVYEQYF.

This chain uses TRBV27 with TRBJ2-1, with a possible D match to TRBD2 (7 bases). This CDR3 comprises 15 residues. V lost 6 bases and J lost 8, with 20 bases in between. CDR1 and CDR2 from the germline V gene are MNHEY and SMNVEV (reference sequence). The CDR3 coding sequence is TGTGCCAGCAGACTTTTGGGGGCAGGGAGGGATGAGCAGTTCTTC. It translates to CASRLLGAGRDEQFF.

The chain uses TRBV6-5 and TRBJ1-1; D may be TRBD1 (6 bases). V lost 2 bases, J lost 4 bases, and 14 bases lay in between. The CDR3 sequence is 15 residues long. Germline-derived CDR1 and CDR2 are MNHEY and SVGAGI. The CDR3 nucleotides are TGTGCCAGCAGTTACCAGGGGCCTTTAAGCACTGAAGCTTTCTTT. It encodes CASSYQGPLSTEAFF.

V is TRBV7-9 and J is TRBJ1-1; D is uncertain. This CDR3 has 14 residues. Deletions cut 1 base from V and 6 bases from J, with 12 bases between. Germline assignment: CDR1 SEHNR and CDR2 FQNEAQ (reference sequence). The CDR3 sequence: CASSLDSTVSEAFF. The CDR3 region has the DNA TGTGCCAGCAGCTTAGACAGTACAGTATCTGAAGCTTTCTTT.

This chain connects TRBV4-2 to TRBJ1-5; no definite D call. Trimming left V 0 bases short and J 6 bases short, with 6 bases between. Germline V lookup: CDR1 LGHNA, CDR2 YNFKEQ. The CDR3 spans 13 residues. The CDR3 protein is CASSQDGAQPQHF. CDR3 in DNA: TGTGCCAGCAGCCAAGACGGAGCTCAGCCCCAGCATTTT.

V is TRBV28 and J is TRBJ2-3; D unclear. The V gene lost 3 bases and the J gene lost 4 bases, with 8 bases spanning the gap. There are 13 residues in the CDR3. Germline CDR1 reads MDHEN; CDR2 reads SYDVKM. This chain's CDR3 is CASSLRYPDTQYF. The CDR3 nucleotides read TGTGCCAGCAGTTTGAGGTACCCAGATACGCAGTATTTT.

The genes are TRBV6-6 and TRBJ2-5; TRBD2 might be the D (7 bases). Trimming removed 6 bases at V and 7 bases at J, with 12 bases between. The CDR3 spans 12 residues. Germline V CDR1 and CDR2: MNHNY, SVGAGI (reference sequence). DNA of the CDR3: TGTGCCAGCAGCCTTGGGGGGGCGACCCAGTACTTC. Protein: CASSLGGATQYF.

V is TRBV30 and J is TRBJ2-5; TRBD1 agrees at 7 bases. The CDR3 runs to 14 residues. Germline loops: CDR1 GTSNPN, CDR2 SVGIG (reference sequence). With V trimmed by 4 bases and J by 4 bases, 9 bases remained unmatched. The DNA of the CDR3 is TGTGCCTGGAACAGGGACAGCCGCGGAGAGACCCAGTACTTC. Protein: CAWNRDSRGETQYF.

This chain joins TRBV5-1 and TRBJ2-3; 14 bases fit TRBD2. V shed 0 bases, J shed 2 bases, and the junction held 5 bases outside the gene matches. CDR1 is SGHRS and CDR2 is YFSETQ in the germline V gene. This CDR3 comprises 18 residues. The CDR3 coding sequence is TGCGCCAGCAGCTTGGGACTAGCGGGGGGGTGGCCCACAGATACGCAGTATTTT. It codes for CASSLGLAGGWPTDTQYF.

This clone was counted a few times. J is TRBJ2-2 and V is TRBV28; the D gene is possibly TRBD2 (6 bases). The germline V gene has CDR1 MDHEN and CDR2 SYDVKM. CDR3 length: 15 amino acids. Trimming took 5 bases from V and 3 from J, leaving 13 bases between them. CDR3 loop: CASSRSSEHTGELFF. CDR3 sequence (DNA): TGTGCCAGCAGTAGGTCTAGCGAGCACACCGGGGAGCTGTTTTTT.

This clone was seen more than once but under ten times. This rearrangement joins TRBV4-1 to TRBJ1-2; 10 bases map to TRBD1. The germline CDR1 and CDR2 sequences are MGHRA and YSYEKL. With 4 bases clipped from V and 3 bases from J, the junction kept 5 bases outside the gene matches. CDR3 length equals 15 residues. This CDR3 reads CASSPWDRGYYGYTF. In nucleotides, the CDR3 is TGCGCCAGCAGCCCATGGGACAGGGGCTACTATGGCTACACCTTC.

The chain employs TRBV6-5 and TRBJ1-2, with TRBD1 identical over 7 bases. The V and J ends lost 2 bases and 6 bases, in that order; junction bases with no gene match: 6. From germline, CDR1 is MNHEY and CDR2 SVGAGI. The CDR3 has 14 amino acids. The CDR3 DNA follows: TGTGCCAGCAGTTACGAGGGGGCCTTAGATGGCTACACCTTC. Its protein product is CASSYEGALDGYTF.

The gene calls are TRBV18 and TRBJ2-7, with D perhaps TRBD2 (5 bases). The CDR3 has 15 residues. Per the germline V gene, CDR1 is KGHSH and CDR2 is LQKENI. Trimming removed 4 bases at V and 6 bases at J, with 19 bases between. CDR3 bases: TGTGCCAGCTCACAGGAATTTGTGAGGGCGACCGAGCAGTACTTC. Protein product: CASSQEFVRATEQYF.

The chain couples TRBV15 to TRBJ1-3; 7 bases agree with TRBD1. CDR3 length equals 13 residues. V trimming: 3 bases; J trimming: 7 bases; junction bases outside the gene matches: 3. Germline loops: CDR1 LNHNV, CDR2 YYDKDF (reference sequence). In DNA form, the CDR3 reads TGTGCCACCAGCAGCGACAGGGCCAACACCATATATTTT. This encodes CATSSDRANTIYF. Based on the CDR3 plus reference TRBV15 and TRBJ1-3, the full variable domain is DAMVIQNPRYQVTQFGKPVTLSCSQTLNHNVMYWYQQKSSQAPKLLFHYYDKDFNNEADTPDNFQSRRPNTSFCFLDIRSPGLGDTAMYLCATSSDRANTIYFGEGSWLTVV.

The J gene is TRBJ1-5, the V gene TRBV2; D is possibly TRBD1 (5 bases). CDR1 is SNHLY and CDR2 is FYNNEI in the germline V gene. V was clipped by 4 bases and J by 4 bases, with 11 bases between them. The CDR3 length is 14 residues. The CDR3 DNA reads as TGTGCCAGCAGTGGGGGCAGTACGAATCAGCCCCAGCATTTT. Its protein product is CASSGGSTNQPQHF.

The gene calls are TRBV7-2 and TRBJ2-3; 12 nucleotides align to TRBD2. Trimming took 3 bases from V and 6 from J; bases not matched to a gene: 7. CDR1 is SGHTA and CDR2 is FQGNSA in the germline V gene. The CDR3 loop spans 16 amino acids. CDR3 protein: CASSFMASGGADTQYF. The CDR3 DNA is TGTGCCAGCAGCTTCATGGCTAGCGGGGGGGCTGATACGCAGTATTTT.

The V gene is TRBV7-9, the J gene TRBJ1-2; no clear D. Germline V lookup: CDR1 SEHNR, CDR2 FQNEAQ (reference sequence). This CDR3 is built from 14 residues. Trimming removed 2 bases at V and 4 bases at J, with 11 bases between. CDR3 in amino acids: CASSLSLASYGYTF. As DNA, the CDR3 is TGTGCCAGCAGCTTATCTTTGGCATCCTATGGCTACACCTTC. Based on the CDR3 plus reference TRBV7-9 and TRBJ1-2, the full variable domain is DTGVSQNPRHKITKRGQNVTFRCDPISEHNRLYWYRQTLGQGPEFLTYFQNEAQLEKSRLLSDRFSAERPKGSFSTLEIQRTEQGDSAMYLCASSLSLASYGYTFGSGTRLTVV.

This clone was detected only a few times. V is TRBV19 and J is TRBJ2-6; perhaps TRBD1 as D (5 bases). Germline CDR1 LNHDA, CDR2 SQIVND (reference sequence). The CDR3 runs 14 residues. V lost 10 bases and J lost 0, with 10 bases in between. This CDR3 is CATKDISGANVLTF. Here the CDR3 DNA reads TGTGCCACCAAGGACATCTCTGGGGCCAACGTCCTGACTTTC.

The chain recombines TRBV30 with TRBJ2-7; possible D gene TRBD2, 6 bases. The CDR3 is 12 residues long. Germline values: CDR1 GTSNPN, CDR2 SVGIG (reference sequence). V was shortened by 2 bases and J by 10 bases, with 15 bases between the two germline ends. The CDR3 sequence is CAWSTLWEEQYF. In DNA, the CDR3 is TGTGCCTGGAGTACCCTCTGGGAGGAACAGTACTTC. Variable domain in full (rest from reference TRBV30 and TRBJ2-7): SQTIHQWPATLVQPVGSPLSLECTVEGTSNPNLYWYRQAAGRGLQLLFYSVGIGQISSEVPQNLSASRPQDRQFILSSKKLLLSDSGFYLCAWSTLWEEQYFGPGTRLTVT.

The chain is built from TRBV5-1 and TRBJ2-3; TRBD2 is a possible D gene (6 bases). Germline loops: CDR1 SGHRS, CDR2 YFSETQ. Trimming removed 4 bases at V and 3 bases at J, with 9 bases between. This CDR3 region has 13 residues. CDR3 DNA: TGCGCCAGCAGCCCACTAGCTACAGATACGCAGTATTTT. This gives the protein CASSPLATDTQYF.

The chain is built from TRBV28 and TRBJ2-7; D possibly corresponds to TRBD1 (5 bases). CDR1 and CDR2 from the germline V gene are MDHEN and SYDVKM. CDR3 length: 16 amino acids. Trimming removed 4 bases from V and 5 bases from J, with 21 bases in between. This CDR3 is CASSSNSGFPIDEQYF. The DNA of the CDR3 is TGTGCCAGCAGTTCGAACTCAGGGTTCCCCATAGACGAGCAGTACTTC.

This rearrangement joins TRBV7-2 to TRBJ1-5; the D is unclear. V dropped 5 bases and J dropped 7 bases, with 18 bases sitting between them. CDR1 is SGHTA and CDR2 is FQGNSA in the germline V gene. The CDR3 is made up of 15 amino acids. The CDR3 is CASSLAERPWQPQHF. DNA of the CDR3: TGTGCCAGCAGCCTGGCGGAGAGGCCGTGGCAGCCCCAGCATTTT.

In DNA form, the CDR3 reads TGCGCCAGCAGCTTCGGGGAGAGGGTGGAGACCCAGTACTTC. Translating it yields CASSFGERVETQYF. The chain carries TRBV5-1 and TRBJ2-5; maybe TRBD2 (5 bases). Trimming stripped 2 bases from V and 5 bases from J, with 13 bases between. This CDR3 is 14 amino acids long. CDR1 and CDR2 (germline): SGHRS, YFSETQ.

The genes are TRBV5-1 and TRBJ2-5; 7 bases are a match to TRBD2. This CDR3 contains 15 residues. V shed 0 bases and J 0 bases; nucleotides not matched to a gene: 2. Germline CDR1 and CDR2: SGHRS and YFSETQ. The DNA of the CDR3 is TGCGCCAGCAGCTTGGGAGGGACTAACCAAGAGACCCAGTACTTC. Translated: CASSLGGTNQETQYF.

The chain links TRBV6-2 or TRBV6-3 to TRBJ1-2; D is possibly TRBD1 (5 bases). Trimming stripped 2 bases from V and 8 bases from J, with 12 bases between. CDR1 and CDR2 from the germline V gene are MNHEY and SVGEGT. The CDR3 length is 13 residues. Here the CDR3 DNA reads TGTGCCAGCAGTTACCCCGCCCGACAGGGCTACACCTTC. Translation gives CASSYPARQGYTF.